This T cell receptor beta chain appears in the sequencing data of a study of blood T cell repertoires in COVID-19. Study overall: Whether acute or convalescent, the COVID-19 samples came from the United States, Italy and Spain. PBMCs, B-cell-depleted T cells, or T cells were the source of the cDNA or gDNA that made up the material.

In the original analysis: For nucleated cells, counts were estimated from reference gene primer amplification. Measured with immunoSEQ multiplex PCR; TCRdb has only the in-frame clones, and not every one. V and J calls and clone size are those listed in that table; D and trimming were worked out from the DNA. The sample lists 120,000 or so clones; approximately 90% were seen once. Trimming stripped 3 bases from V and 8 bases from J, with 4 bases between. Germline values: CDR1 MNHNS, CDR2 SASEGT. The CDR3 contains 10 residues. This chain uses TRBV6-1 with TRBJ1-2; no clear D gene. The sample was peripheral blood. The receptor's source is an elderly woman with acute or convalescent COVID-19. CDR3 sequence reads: CASSDEGYTF. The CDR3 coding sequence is TGTGCCAGCAGTGATGAGGGCTACACCTTC.